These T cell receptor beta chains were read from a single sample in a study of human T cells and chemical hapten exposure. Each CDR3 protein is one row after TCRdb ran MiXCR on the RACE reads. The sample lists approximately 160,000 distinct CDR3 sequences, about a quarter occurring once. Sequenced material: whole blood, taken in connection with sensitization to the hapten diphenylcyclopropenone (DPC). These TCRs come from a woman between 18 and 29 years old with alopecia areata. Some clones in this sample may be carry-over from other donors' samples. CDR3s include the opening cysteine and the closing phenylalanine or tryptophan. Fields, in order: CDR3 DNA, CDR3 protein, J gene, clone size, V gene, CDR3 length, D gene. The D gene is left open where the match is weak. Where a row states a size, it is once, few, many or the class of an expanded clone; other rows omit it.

TGTGCCAGCAGTTCCGTTAAACCGGGACAGACCTACGAGCAGTACTTC,CASSSVKPGQTYEQYF,TRBJ2-7,few,TRBV27,16,TRBD1
TGTGCCAGCAGCCCCACCCCGGGCCTGGATACGCAGTATTTT,CASSPTPGLDTQYF,TRBJ2-3,few,TRBV7-2,14,-
TGTGCCAGCACAATAAAGGGACAGGGGTATTATGAGCAGTTCTTC,CASTIKGQGYYEQFF,TRBJ2-1,-,TRBV19,15,TRBD1
TGCGCCAGCAGCCAACGGTCCCCTGGGGGCCCCGGGGAGCTGTTTTTT,CASSQRSPGGPGELFF,TRBJ2-2,few,TRBV4-3,16,-
TGTGCCAGCAGCTTCGAGACAGGGGGATCATCACCCCTCCACTTT,CASSFETGGSSPLHF,TRBJ1-6,few,TRBV7-9,15,TRBD1
TGTGCCACTAGACGGGGTTACGAGCAGTACTTC,CATRRGYEQYF,TRBJ2-7,-,TRBV6-2/TRBV6-3,11,-
TGTGCCAGAGTCCGGGACACCACCTTC,CARVRDTTF,TRBJ1-2,once,TRBV30,9,-
TGCAGCGCTGACAGGGGTATTGGCTATGGCTACACCTTC,CSADRGIGYGYTF,TRBJ1-2,many,TRBV29-1,13,TRBD1
TGTGCCAGCAGTGAATTGCGGGGAACTAGCGGGATCGACGAGCAGTACTTC,CASSELRGTSGIDEQYF,TRBJ2-7,many,TRBV25-1,17,TRBD2
TGCAGCGTTGCGAGCAGGGATCTAGCTAACTATGGCTACACCTTC,CSVASRDLANYGYTF,TRBJ1-2,-,TRBV29-1,15,-
TGTGCCAGCAGCGTGACTAGCGGCACCGGGGAGCTGTTTTTT,CASSVTSGTGELFF,TRBJ2-2,few,TRBV7-2,14,TRBD2
TGCGCCAGCAGTCGAGACAGGACGGGGGCCAACGTCCTGACTTTC,CASSRDRTGANVLTF,TRBJ2-6,-,TRBV4-3,15,-
TGTGCCAGCAGTTTGGGACTAGCGGGGTTCAATGAGCAGTTCTTC,CASSLGLAGFNEQFF,TRBJ2-1,few,TRBV12-3/TRBV12-4,15,TRBD2